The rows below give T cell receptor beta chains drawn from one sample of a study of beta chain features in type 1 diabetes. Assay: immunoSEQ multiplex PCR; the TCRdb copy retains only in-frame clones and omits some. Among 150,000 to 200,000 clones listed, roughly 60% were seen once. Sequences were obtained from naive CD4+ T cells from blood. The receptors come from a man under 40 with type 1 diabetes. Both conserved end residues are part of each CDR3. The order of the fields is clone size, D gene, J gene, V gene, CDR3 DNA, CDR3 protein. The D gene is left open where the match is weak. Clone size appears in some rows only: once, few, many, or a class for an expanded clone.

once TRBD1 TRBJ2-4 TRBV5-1 TGCGCCAGCAGCCAGGGACAGAAAAACATTCAGTACTTC CASSQGQKNIQYF
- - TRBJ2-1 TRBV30 TGTGCCTGGACCCTATATCCCAACTACAATGAGCAGTTCTTC CAWTLYPNYNEQFF
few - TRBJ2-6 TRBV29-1 TGCAGCGTTGATGGTGCTGGGGCCAACGTCCTGACTTTC CSVDGAGANVLTF
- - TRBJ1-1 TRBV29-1 TGCAGCGTGGGACGACTTCTGGGGGACACTGAAGCTTTCTTT CSVGRLLGDTEAFF
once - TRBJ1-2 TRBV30 TGTGCCTGGAGTGTGAACCGCTTGGACTTC CAWSVNRLDF
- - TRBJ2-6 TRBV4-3 TGCGCCAGCAGCCCCAGGACATTGAGCTCTGGGGCCAACGTCCTGACTTTC CASSPRTLSSGANVLTF
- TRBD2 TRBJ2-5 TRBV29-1 TGCAGCGTTAGGCGGGGGGAAGAGACCCAGTACTTC CSVRRGEETQYF
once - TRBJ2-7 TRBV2 TGTGCCAGCAGTACGGGACGTAACTCCTACGAGCAGTACTTC CASSTGRNSYEQYF
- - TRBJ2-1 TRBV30 TGTGCCTGGATTCACCCGAGCTCCTACAATGAGCAGTTCTTC CAWIHPSSYNEQFF
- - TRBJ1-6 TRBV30 TGTGCCTGGAGTACAGGGAGCTCCTATAATTCACCCCTCCACTTT CAWSTGSSYNSPLHF
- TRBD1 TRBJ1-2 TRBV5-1 TGCGCCAGCAGCTTGGCCTACACAGGGGATGGCTACACCTTC CASSLAYTGDGYTF
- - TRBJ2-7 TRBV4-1 TGCGCCAGCAGCCAAGATCGGTCCTTGGGGCCAGGCTACGAGCAGTACTTC CASSQDRSLGPGYEQYF
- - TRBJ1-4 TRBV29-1 TGCAGCGTTGAAGACTCCTCACGGGGTGAAAAACTGTTTTTT CSVEDSSRGEKLFF
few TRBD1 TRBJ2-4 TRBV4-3 TGCGCCAGCAGCCATCTACAGGGGCCCAAAAACATTCAGTACTTC CASSHLQGPKNIQYF
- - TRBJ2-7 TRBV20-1 TGCAGTGCTAGACAGGGGGGCGAGCAGTACTTC CSARQGGEQYF
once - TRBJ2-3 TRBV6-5 TGTGCCAGCAGCCGAGGGAACCCCACAGATACGCAGTATTTT CASSRGNPTDTQYF
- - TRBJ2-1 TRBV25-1 TGTGCCAGCAGTGAATACAGGCTCAACAATGAGCAGTTCTTC CASSEYRLNNEQFF
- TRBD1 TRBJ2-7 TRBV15 TGTGCCACCAGGCTAGGACAGGGCTTGTCCTACGAGCAGTACTTC CATRLGQGLSYEQYF
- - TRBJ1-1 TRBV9 TGTGCCAGCAGCTTAAACCCTATGGGGCGGCCCTACGAAGCTTTCTTT CASSLNPMGRPYEAFF
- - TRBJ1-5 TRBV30 TGTGCCTGGAGTCGTGGGGATCAGCCCCAGCATTTT CAWSRGDQPQHF
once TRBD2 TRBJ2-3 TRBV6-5 TGTGCCAGCAGTTACGAGCGGGGTACTAGCACAGATACGCAGTATTTT CASSYERGTSTDTQYF
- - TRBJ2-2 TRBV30 TGTGCCTGGGGTTTACAGGGAGGCGGGGAGCTGTTTTTT CAWGLQGGGELFF
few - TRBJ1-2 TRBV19 TGTGCCAGTAGTAGGATATTGGAAGCTAACTATGGCTACACCTTC CASSRILEANYGYTF
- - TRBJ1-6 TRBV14 TGTGCCAGCAGTCCACAAGTTAATTCACCCCTCCACTTT CASSPQVNSPLHF
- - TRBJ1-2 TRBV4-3 TGCGCCAGCAGCCAAGATTATCCGGAAAACTATGGCTACACCTTC CASSQDYPENYGYTF
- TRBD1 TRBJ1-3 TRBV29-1 TGCAGCGCTTCTAGGGGACAGTCCTCTGGAAACACCATATATTTT CSASRGQSSGNTIYF
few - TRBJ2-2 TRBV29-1 TGCAGCGTTGGTAGGACAGACAACACCGGGGAGCTGTTTTTT CSVGRTDNTGELFF
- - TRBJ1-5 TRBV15 TGTGCCACCAGCAGAGAGAAAACTCGGGGGAGCAATCAGCCCCAGCATTTT CATSREKTRGSNQPQHF
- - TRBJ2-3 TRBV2 TGTGCCAGCAGCCCCGGGGGAAATACGCAGTATTTT CASSPGGNTQYF
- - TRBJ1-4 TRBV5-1 TGCGCCAGCAGCTTGAACGGTAATGAAAAACTGTTTTTT CASSLNGNEKLFF
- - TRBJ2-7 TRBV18 TGTGCCAGCTCCCAAACAGCGGGTACGGGCGAGCAGTACTTC CASSQTAGTGEQYF
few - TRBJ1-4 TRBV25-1 TGTGCCAGCAATGGGCGGGGAGAAAAACTGTTTTTT CASNGRGEKLFF
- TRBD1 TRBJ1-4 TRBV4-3 TGCGCCAGCAGACCGACAGGGGCAACTAATGAAAAACTGTTTTTT CASRPTGATNEKLFF
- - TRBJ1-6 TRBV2 TGTGCCAGCAGTCTTCAGGGACCCTATAATTCACCCCTCCACTTT CASSLQGPYNSPLHF
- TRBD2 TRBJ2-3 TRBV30 TGTGCCTGGAGTGTTAGCGGGGCAGATACGCAGTATTTT CAWSVSGADTQYF
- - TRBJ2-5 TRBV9 TGTGCCAGCAGCGTAGCGACGGGACAAGAGACCCAGTACTTC CASSVATGQETQYF
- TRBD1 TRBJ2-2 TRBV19 TGTGCCAGTAGTACGGACAGGGGGAACACCGGGGAGCTGTTTTTT CASSTDRGNTGELFF
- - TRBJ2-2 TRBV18 TGTGCCAGCTCACCACAGGAGTCCGGGGAGCTGTTTTTT CASSPQESGELFF
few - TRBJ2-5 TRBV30 TGTGCCTGGAGTGTACTAGGTGGCTCACAAGAGACCCAGTACTTC CAWSVLGGSQETQYF
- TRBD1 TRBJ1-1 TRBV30 TGTGCCTGGAGTCGAACACAGGGGATGAATACTGAAGCTTTCTTT CAWSRTQGMNTEAFF
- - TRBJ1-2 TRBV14 TGTGCCAGCACCTCGGACAGAAACTATGGCTACACCTTC CASTSDRNYGYTF
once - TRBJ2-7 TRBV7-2 TGTGCCAGCAGCTCCGACAGGCTCGACGAGCAGTACTTC CASSSDRLDEQYF
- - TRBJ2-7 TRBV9 TGTGCCAGCAGCGAAGGAGGTAGCTCCTACGAGCAGTACTTC CASSEGGSSYEQYF
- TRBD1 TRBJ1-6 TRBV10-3 TGTGCCATCAGTCCGGACAGGGAGGGTTCACCCCTCCACTTT CAISPDREGSPLHF
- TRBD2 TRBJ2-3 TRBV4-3 TGCGCCAGCAGCCAAGATCGCGGGCTAGCGGGGCTAACAGATACGCAGTATTTT CASSQDRGLAGLTDTQYF
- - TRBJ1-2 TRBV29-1 TGCAGCGTTGAAGAGGGCAGGGCGCTCTGGAGCTACACCTTC CSVEEGRALWSYTF
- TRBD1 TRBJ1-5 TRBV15 TGTGCCACCAGCAGAGATGGACAGGGAAGACAGCCCCAGCATTTT CATSRDGQGRQPQHF
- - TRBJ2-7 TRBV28 TGTGCCAGCAGTTTGTTCGGCAGGAGCTCCTACGAGCAGTACTTC CASSLFGRSSYEQYF
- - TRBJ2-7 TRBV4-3 TGCGCCAGCAGCCGAGCCTGGGACTCCTACGAGCAGTACTTC CASSRAWDSYEQYF
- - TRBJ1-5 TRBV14 TGTGCCAGCAGCCACTTCCCGTACCCTCGGTCCAATCAGCCCCAGCATTTT CASSHFPYPRSNQPQHF
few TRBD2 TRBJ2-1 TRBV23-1 TGCGCCAGCAGACCTCAGAGCGGGGGGCCCCGCAATGAGCAGTTCTTC CASRPQSGGPRNEQFF
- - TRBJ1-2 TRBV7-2 TGTGCCAGCAGCTTAGGGCAGCCCGGAGGGGGCTACACCTTC CASSLGQPGGGYTF
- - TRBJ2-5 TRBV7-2 TGTGCCAGCAGCCATTACCGGGAGACCCAGTACTTC CASSHYRETQYF